This is a list of T cell receptor beta chains from one sample in a study of T-cell memory formation after mild COVID-19. TCRdb ran MiXCR on the 5' RACE reads and lists one entry per CDR3 protein. The top ten clones hold roughly 9.1% of a sample with fewer than 700,000 distinct CDR3 sequences, about 20% of them seen once. Sequencing was done on a sample of PBMCs or a T cell subset sorted from them (not recorded which). Source of these receptors: an adult woman who had mild COVID-19 (a few samples of this study predate the infection). Cell type and time point are not known. The CDR3 runs from the conserved cysteine through the conserved F or W. The order of the fields is V gene, D gene, J gene, CDR3 length, clone size, CDR3 DNA, CDR3 protein. The D gene is left open where the match is weak. Clone size appears in some rows only: once, few, many, or a class for an expanded clone.

v_call: TRBV20-1; d_call: -; j_call: TRBJ1-1; cdr3_length: 11; clone_size: -; cdr3_nt: TGCAGTGCTGTAAGGACAGTTGAAGCTTTCTTT; cdr3_aa: CSAVRTVEAFF
v_call: TRBV7-8; d_call: TRBD1; j_call: TRBJ1-2; cdr3_length: 16; clone_size: -; cdr3_nt: TGTGCCAGCAGCTTAGCAGGTGGACAGGGTGACTATGGCTACACCTTC; cdr3_aa: CASSLAGGQGDYGYTF
v_call: TRBV5-1; d_call: -; j_call: TRBJ2-3; cdr3_length: 14; clone_size: few; cdr3_nt: TGCGCCAGCAGCTTGTTTTCAGGAACAGATACGCAGTATTTT; cdr3_aa: CASSLFSGTDTQYF
v_call: TRBV5-1; d_call: TRBD1; j_call: TRBJ1-2; cdr3_length: 13; clone_size: many; cdr3_nt: TGCGCCAGCAGTTACGACAGGGGAGGCGGCTACACCTTC; cdr3_aa: CASSYDRGGGYTF
v_call: TRBV4-2; d_call: -; j_call: TRBJ2-3; cdr3_length: 17; clone_size: few; cdr3_nt: TGTGCCAGCAGCCAAGTACTCGCGGGCCAGGCCATAGATACGCAGTATTTT; cdr3_aa: CASSQVLAGQAIDTQYF
v_call: TRBV29-1; d_call: -; j_call: TRBJ1-2; cdr3_length: 14; clone_size: few; cdr3_nt: TGCAGCGTTGAACTACGCGGGCAGCCCTATGGCTACACCTTC; cdr3_aa: CSVELRGQPYGYTF
v_call: TRBV3-1; d_call: TRBD1; j_call: TRBJ2-7; cdr3_length: 15; clone_size: few; cdr3_nt: TGTGCCAGCAGCCAAGGGGGGACAGGGGCTGGCGAGCAGTACTTC; cdr3_aa: CASSQGGTGAGEQYF
v_call: TRBV20-1; d_call: -; j_call: TRBJ2-1; cdr3_length: 12; clone_size: few; cdr3_nt: TGCAGTGCTAGAGGGGGGGACCGGGATCTGTTCTTC; cdr3_aa: CSARGGDRDLFF
v_call: TRBV5-1; d_call: -; j_call: TRBJ2-5; cdr3_length: 14; clone_size: few; cdr3_nt: TGCGCCAGCAGCCTTCGGACAGAAGGGGAGACCCAGTACTTC; cdr3_aa: CASSLRTEGETQYF
v_call: TRBV15; d_call: TRBD1; j_call: TRBJ2-1; cdr3_length: 15; clone_size: few; cdr3_nt: TGTGCCACCAGCGCCAGACAGGGACCCTACAATGAGCAGTTCTTC; cdr3_aa: CATSARQGPYNEQFF